This TCR beta chain was retrieved from a study of identical twins. Findings and limits, study-wide: Twin-shared out-of-frame alpha sequences were enriched for low generation probability.

The CDR3 is 17 amino acids. With 2 bases clipped from V and 2 bases from J, the junction kept 8 bases outside the gene matches. Germline assignment: CDR1 MNHEY and CDR2 SVGAGI. MiXCR, applied by TCRdb to the 5' RACE reads, yields one record per CDR3 protein. The sample carries a few hundred thousand distinct CDR3 sequences, 10% to 15% recorded once. As to this clonotype: Its antigen is undetermined.

This sample also appeared in a second study, on yellow fever vaccine responses in identical twins.

The chain recombines TRBV6-5 with TRBJ2-2; 7 bases are a match to TRBD1. The material sequenced was CD8+ T cells sorted from blood. The TCR was taken from a woman aged 18-29 years in good health. The CDR3 coding sequence is TGTGCCAGCAGTTACGGAAAGGGACAGACAAACACCGGGGAGCTGTTTTTT. Its translation: CASSYGKGQTNTGELFF.